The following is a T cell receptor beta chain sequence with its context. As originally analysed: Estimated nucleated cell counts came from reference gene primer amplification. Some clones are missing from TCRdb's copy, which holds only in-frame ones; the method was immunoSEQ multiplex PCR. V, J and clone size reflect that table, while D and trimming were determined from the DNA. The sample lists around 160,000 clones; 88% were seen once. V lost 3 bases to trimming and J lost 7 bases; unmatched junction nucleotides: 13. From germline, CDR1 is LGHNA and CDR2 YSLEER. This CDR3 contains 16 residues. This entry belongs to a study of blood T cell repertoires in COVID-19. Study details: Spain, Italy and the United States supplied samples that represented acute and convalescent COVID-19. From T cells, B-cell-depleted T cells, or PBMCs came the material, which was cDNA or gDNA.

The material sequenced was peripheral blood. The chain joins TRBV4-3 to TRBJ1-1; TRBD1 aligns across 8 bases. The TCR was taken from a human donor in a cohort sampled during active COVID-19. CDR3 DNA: TGCGCCAGCAGCCAGGACTTTGACAGGGGTATAAGTGAAGCTTTCTTT. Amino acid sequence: CASSQDFDRGISEAFF.